These 8 T cell receptor beta chains came from one sample sequenced in a study of cytomegalovirus exposure and HLA in healthy donors. PCR involved 60 Vbeta and 13 Jbeta primers. This table comes from immunoSEQ multiplex PCR, and its TCRdb copy is limited to in-frame clones, with some not included. The sample shows some 130,000 clones, about four fifths of them seen only once. Specimen: PBMCs. All receptors come from a man aged 25-45 years in good health.

This chain links TRBV6-1 with TRBJ2-1; TRBD2 matches at 7 bases. The CDR3 sequence is 15 residues long. Trimming at V came to 8 bases and at J to 9 bases, leaving 16 bases not matched to a gene. Germline-derived CDR1 and CDR2 are MNHNS and SASEGT. The DNA for the CDR3 is TGTGCCAGCCGTAGCCTAGCGGAGCAAGGCTTTGAGCAGTTCTTC. Translation gives CASRSLAEQGFEQFF.

This clone occurred a few times. The chain joins TRBV7-7 to TRBJ2-2, with 7 bases matching TRBD1. The V and J ends lost 10 bases and 6 bases, in that order; junction bases with no gene match: 8. In germline, CDR1 is SSHAT, CDR2 FNYEAQ (reference sequence). The CDR3 runs 13 residues. In DNA, the CDR3 is TGTGCCACCTCACAGGGGTTCGCCGGGGAGCTGTTTTTT. This encodes CATSQGFAGELFF.

The rearrangement links TRBV2 to TRBJ1-2, with unresolved D. Germline-derived CDR1 and CDR2 are SNHLY and FYNNEI. Trimming pared 6 bases from V and 1 base from J, leaving 9 bases between. The CDR3 covers 13 residues. The DNA for the CDR3 is TGTGCCAGCAGAAACACAGATAACTATGGCTACACCTTC. Translated: CASRNTDNYGYTF.

The gene calls are TRBV28 and TRBJ1-5; 7 bases line up with TRBD1. The CDR3 runs to 14 residues. From germline, CDR1 is MDHEN and CDR2 SYDVKM. The junction had 5 bases not matched to a gene; V was cut back by 6 bases and J by 3 bases. The DNA for the CDR3 is TGTGCCAGCAGCGCGGGACAGCTCAATCAGCCCCAGCATTTT. Protein product: CASSAGQLNQPQHF. Combining the CDR3 with reference TRBV28 and TRBJ1-5 gives the whole variable domain DVKVTQSSRYLVKRTGEKVFLECVQDMDHENMFWYRQDPGLGLRLIYFSYDVKMKEKGDIPEGYSVSREKKERFSLILESASTNQTSMYLCASSAGQLNQPQHFGDGTRLSIL.

In its sample, this clone was seen a few times. The same CDR3 arises from other DNA sequences in this sample as well. J is TRBJ2-3 and V is TRBV28; 7 positions match TRBD2. CDR3 length equals 14 residues. V shed 3 bases and J 0 bases; nucleotides not matched to a gene: 0. Looked up from germline, CDR1 is MDHEN and CDR2 is SYDVKM. The CDR3 nucleotides read TGTGCCAGCAGTTTGCGGGGGAGCACAGATACGCAGTATTTT. Its translation is CASSLRGSTDTQYF.

The CDR3 protein is CASSKGWGRYEQYF. Written as DNA, the CDR3 is TGTGCCAGCAGCAAAGGATGGGGGCGCTACGAGCAGTACTTC. J is TRBJ2-7 and V is TRBV21-1; TRBD1, as called in the table, went unchecked against the DNA. TRBV21-1 is recorded as a pseudogene. The CDR3 consists of 14 residues.

J is TRBJ2-7 and V is TRBV29-1; D not certain. The V end lost 6 bases, the J end lost 2 bases, and 11 bases lay between the germline ends. The CDR3 is 12 residues long. Germline V lookup: CDR1 SQVTM, CDR2 ANQGSEA. The CDR3 region is CSVAYSAYEQYF. CDR3 nucleotide sequence: TGCAGCGTCGCTTACAGTGCCTACGAGCAGTACTTC.

This clone was found a few times. The chain links TRBV20-1 to TRBJ2-3; D gene unclear. Germline CDR1 is DFQATT and CDR2 is SNEGSKA (reference sequence). V was trimmed by 6 bases and J by 6 bases, leaving 10 bases between them. CDR3 length: 11 amino acids. This chain's CDR3 is CSANSLDTQYF. In nucleotides, the CDR3 is TGCAGTGCAAACTCCTTGGATACGCAGTATTTT.